Described below is a single T cell receptor beta chain sequence and its context. Its target is unknown. Isolation recovered at least 6 million PBMCs from every sample. Trimming left V 4 bases short and J 0 bases short, with 14 bases between. The CDR3 runs 16 residues. Per germline, CDR1 SGHRS and CDR2 YFSETQ. A second PCR of about 7 to 12 cycles used a sample-barcoded 5' primer and a J-beta primer mix. TCRdb redid the calling of the 5' RACE reads with MiXCR, one entry per CDR3 protein. The sample yields around 1,100,000 distinct CDR3 sequences, approximately 38% seen once. The source of the sample is a study of blood T cells in healthy people across ages. General study findings and limits: In long-lived donors, naive CD4+ cell counts and diversity exceeded those of aged donors. Diversity estimates drawn from one million T cells were deemed underestimates.

The chain employs TRBV5-1 and TRBJ1-3; D is possibly TRBD1 (5 bases). Sequences were obtained from blood. The TCR was taken from a man between 18 and 29 years old in good health. Here the CDR3 reads CASSHRGAFSGNTIYF. DNA for the CDR3: TGCGCCAGCAGCCACCGAGGGGCTTTCTCTGGAAACACCATATATTTT.